Below are 10 T cell receptor beta chains sequenced from a single sample in a study of cytomegalovirus exposure and HLA in healthy donors. Researchers ran the PCR with 60 Vbeta and 13 Jbeta primers. Clones were sequenced by immunoSEQ multiplex PCR, and TCRdb holds only the in-frame ones, with some missing. Of some 200,000 clones listed, roughly 83% are singletons. The source material was PBMCs. The source of these receptors is a girl aged 10-17 years in good health and CMV-seronegative.

This clone was seen more than once but under ten times. The CDR3 region is CASSLVDRGNSPLHF. For the CDR3, the DNA is TGTGCCAGCAGCTTAGTAGACAGGGGGAACTCACCCCTCCACTTT. The genes are TRBV7-8 and TRBJ1-6, with TRBD1 matching over 9 bases. V lost 1 base to trimming and J lost 10 bases; unmatched junction nucleotides: 5. This CDR3 is built from 15 residues. Germline lookup yields CDR1 SGHVS and CDR2 FQNEAQ.

The gene calls are TRBV7-9 and TRBJ2-5, with 9 bases matching TRBD1. The assigned J gene may be wrong: the sequence end matches TRBJ2-7 better. Per germline, CDR1 SEHNR and CDR2 FQNEAQ (reference sequence). The CDR3 runs to 15 residues. The DNA of the CDR3 is TGTGCCAGCAGCTTAGGAACAGGGGGCATCTACGAGCAGTACTTC. Translated: CASSLGTGGIYEQYF.

The gene calls are TRBV18 and TRBJ1-4; D remains unclear. Per germline, CDR1 KGHSH and CDR2 LQKENI. This CDR3 contains 15 residues. V lost 3 bases and J lost 5, with 13 bases in between. The CDR3 protein is CASSPYSYLNEKLFF. In nucleotides, the CDR3 is TGTGCCAGCTCACCCTATAGTTACCTGAATGAAAAACTGTTTTTT. Drawing the rest from reference TRBV18 and TRBJ1-4, the complete variable domain is NAGVMQNPRHLVRRRGQEARLRCSPMKGHSHVYWYRQLPEEGLKFMVYLQKENIIDESGMPKERFSAEFPKEGPSILRIQQVVRGDSAAYFCASSPYSYLNEKLFFGSGTQLSVL.

V is TRBV6-5 and J is TRBJ2-7; D gene uncertain. Looked up from germline, CDR1 is MNHEY and CDR2 is SVGAGI. The CDR3 totals 11 residues. The V end lost 5 bases, the J end lost 1 base, and 3 bases lay between the germline ends. The CDR3 reads CASSQSYEQYF. DNA for the CDR3: TGTGCCAGCAGTCAGTCCTACGAGCAGTACTTC.

The chain combines TRBV4-1 with TRBJ2-1; the match to TRBD2 covers 11 bases. The CDR3 extends over 18 amino acids. V shed 1 base and J 0 bases; nucleotides not matched to a gene: 5. In germline, CDR1 is MGHRA, CDR2 YSYEKL. DNA of the CDR3: TGCGCCAGCAGCCAAGCCCCGGGACTAGCGGACTCCTACAATGAGCAGTTCTTC. It translates to CASSQAPGLADSYNEQFF.

CDR3 sequence reads: CASSSSRSALGNEQFF. The CDR3 nucleotides are TGTGCCAGCAGCTCCTCTAGATCCGCCCTGGGCAATGAGCAGTTCTTC. The rearrangement links TRBV7-2 to TRBJ2-1; no reliable D call. Germline CDR1 SGHTA, CDR2 FQGNSA. This CDR3 has 16 amino acids. V was clipped by 4 bases and J by 6 bases, with 19 bases between them.

This chain connects TRBV19 to TRBJ1-4; D gene ambiguous. V shed 6 bases and J shed 8 bases, with 13 bases lying between them. Germline lookup yields CDR1 LNHDA and CDR2 SQIVND (reference sequence). This CDR3 region has 13 residues. This CDR3 reads CASRAGLGEKLFF. CDR3 DNA sequence: TGTGCCAGTAGAGCGGGGTTAGGAGAAAAACTGTTTTTT.

This sequence joins TRBV27 and TRBJ1-2, with 7 bases aligning to TRBD1. After removal of 2 bases from V and 4 bases from J, the junction contained 7 bases not matched to a gene. This CDR3 is 15 amino acids long. CDR1 MNHEY and CDR2 SMNVEV come from the germline V gene (reference sequence). The CDR3: CASSLIGGRPYGYTF. CDR3 sequence (DNA): TGTGCCAGCAGTTTAATAGGGGGCAGACCCTATGGCTACACCTTC.

The V call is TRBV4-1, the J call TRBJ1-2; D not resolved. Germline V gene data show CDR1 as MGHRA and CDR2 as YSYEKL. Trimming took 4 bases from V and 1 from J, leaving 13 bases between them. The CDR3 is 15 residues long. The CDR3 DNA sequence: TGCGCCAGCAGCCCGGAGGGAGGGCTTAACTATGGCTACACCTTC. Protein: CASSPEGGLNYGYTF.

The genes are TRBV6-6 and TRBJ2-7; 9 positions agree with TRBD1. CDR1 MNHNY and CDR2 SVGAGI come from the germline V gene (reference sequence). The CDR3 length is 14 residues. V shed 6 bases, J shed 0 bases, and the junction held 3 bases outside the gene matches. CDR3 amino acids: CASRLQGASYEQYF. The CDR3 nucleotides are TGTGCCAGCAGGTTACAGGGGGCCTCCTACGAGCAGTACTTC.